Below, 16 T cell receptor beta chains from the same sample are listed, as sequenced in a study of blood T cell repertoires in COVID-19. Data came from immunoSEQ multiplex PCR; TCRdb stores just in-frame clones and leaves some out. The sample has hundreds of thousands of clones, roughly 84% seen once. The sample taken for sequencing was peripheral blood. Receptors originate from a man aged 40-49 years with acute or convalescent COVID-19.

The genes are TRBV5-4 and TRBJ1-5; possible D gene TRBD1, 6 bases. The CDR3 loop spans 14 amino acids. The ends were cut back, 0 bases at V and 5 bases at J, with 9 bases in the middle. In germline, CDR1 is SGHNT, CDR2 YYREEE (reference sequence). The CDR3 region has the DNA TGTGCCAGCAGCTTGGGGGCAGGGGATCAGCCCCAGCATTTT. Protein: CASSLGAGDQPQHF. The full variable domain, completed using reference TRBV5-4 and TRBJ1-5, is ETGVTQSPTHLIKTRGQQVTLRCSSQSGHNTVSWYQQALGQGPQFIFQYYREEENGRGNFPPRFSGLQFPNYSSELNVNALELDDSALYLCASSLGAGDQPQHFGDGTRLSIL.

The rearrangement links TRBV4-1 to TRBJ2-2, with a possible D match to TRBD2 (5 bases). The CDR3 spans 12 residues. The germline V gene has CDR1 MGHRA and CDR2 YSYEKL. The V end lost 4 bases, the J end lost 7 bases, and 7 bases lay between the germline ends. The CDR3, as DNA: TGCGCCAGCAGCCTGGAGGTCGGGGAGCTGTTTTTT. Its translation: CASSLEVGELFF.

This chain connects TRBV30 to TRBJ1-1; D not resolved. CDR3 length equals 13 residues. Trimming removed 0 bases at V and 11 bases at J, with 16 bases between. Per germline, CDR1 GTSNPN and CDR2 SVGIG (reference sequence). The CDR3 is CAWSVRGGGYAFF. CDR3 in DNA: TGTGCCTGGAGTGTACGCGGTGGAGGGTATGCTTTCTTT. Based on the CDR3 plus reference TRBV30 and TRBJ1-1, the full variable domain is SQTIHQWPATLVQPVGSPLSLECTVEGTSNPNLYWYRQAAGRGLQLLFYSVGIGQISSEVPQNLSASRPQDRQFILSSKKLLLSDSGFYLCAWSVRGGGYAFFGQGTRLTVV.

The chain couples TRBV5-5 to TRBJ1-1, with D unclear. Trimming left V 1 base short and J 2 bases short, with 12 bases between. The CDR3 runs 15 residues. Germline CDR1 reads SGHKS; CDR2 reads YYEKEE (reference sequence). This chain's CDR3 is CASSLKGRGNTEAFF. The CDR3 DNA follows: TGTGCCAGCAGCTTGAAAGGAAGAGGAAACACTGAAGCTTTCTTT.

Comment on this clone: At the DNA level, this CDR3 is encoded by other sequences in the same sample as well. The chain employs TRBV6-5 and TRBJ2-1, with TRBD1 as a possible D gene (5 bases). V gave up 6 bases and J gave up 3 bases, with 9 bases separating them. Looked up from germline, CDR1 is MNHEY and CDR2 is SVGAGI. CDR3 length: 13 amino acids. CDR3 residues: CASSRDSYNEQFF. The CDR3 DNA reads TGTGCCAGCAGCCGCGACAGCTACAATGAGCAGTTCTTC.

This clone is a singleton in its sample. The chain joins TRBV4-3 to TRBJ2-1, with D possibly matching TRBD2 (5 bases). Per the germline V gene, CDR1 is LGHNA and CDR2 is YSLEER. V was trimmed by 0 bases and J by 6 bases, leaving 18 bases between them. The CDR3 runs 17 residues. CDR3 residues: CASSQELVGVRLNEQFF. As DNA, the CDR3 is TGCGCCAGCAGCCAAGAACTAGTCGGTGTACGACTCAATGAGCAGTTCTTC.

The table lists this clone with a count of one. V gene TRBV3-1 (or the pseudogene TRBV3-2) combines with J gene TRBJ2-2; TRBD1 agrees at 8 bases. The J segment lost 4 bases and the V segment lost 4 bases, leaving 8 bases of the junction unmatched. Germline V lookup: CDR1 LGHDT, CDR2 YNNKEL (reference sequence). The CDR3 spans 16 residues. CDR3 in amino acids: CASSPSGQVVTGELFF. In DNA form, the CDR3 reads TGTGCCAGCAGCCCCTCGGGACAGGTCGTCACCGGGGAGCTGTTTTTT.

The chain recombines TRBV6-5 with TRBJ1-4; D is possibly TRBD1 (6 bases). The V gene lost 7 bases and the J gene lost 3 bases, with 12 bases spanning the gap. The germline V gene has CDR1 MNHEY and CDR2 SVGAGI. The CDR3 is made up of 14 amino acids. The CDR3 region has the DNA TGTGCCAGCACCAGGGGTCTTGCTAATGAAAAACTGTTTTTT. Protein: CASTRGLANEKLFF.

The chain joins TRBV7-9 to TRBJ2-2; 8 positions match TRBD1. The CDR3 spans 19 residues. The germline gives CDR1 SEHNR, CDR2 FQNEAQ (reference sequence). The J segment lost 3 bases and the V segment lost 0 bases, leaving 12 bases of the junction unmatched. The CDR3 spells CASSLAYGRGRRDTGELFF. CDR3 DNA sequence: TGTGCCAGCAGCTTAGCGTATGGCAGGGGGCGACGAGACACCGGGGAGCTGTTTTTT.

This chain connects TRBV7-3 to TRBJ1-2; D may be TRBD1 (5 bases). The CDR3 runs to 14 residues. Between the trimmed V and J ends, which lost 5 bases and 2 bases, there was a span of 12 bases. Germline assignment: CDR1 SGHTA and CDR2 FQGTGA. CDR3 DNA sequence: TGTGCCAGCAGCCCGGGGGTCCTCAACTATGGCTACACCTTC. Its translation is CASSPGVLNYGYTF.

The CDR3 DNA sequence: TGTGCCTGGAGTGTAGAATTCACACTCGGGACATGGGCCAACTATGGCTACACCTTC. It yields the protein CAWSVEFTLGTWANYGYTF. The rearrangement links TRBV30 to TRBJ1-2, with D perhaps TRBD1 (6 bases). Germline V gene data show CDR1 as GTSNPN and CDR2 as SVGIG (reference sequence). V lost 0 bases and J 2 bases, leaving 25 bases between the germline ends. The CDR3 is made up of 19 amino acids. Supplemented by reference TRBV30 and TRBJ1-2, the full variable domain reads SQTIHQWPATLVQPVGSPLSLECTVEGTSNPNLYWYRQAAGRGLQLLFYSVGIGQISSEVPQNLSASRPQDRQFILSSKKLLLSDSGFYLCAWSVEFTLGTWANYGYTFGSGTRLTVV.

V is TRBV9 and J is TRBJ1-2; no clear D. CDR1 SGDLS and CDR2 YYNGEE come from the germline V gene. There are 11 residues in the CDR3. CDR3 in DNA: TGTGACGGTCCCAACTTCTATGGCTACACCTTC. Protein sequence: CDGPNFYGYTF.

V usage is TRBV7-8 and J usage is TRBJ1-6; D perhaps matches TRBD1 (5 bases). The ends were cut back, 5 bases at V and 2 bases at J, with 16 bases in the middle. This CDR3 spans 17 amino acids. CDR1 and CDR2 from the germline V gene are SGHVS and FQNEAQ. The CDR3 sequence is CASSPARGGAYNSPLHF. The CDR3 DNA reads TGTGCCAGCAGCCCAGCGCGGGGGGGGGCCTATAATTCACCCCTCCACTTT.

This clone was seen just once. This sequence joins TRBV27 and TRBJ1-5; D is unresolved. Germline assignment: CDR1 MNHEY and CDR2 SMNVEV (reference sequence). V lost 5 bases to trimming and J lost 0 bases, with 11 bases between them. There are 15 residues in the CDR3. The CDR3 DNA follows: TGTGCCAGCAGTCCTCGGGTGGGTAGCAATCAGCCCCAGCATTTT. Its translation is CASSPRVGSNQPQHF.

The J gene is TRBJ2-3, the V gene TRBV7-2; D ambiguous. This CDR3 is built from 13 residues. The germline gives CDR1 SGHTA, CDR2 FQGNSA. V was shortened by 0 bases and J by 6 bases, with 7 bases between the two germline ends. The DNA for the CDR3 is TGTGCCAGCAGCTTAGCTAGTGTGGATACGCAGTATTTT. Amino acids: CASSLASVDTQYF.

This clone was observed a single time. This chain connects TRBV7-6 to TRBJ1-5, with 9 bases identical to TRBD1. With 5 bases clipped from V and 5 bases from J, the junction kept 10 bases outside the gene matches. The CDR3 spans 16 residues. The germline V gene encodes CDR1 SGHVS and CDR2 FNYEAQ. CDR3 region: CASSVKNRDRDQPQHF. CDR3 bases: TGTGCCAGCAGCGTAAAAAACCGGGACAGGGATCAGCCCCAGCATTTT.